The rows below give T cell receptor beta chains drawn from one sample of a study of blood T cell repertoires in COVID-19. Profiled with immunoSEQ multiplex PCR; TCRdb holds only in-frame clones, not every one. The table lists around 150,000 clones, over 80% of them singletons. The sequenced material came from peripheral blood. The receptors were sampled from a man younger than 45 with COVID-19, enrolled during active disease. The CDR3 runs from the conserved cysteine through the conserved F or W. A D gene is named only where the DNA matches it firmly.

D gene	V gene	J gene	CDR3 protein	CDR3 DNA
TRBD1	TRBV19	TRBJ1-5	CATDRGNQPQHF	TGTGCCACCGACAGGGGCAATCAGCCCCAGCATTTT
NA	TRBV7-2	TRBJ1-3	CASSPHVGRNSGNTIYF	TGTGCCAGCAGCCCCCACGTTGGCAGGAACTCTGGAAACACCATATATTTT
TRBD1	TRBV7-8	TRBJ2-5	CASSPTGAVQETQYF	TGTGCCAGCAGCCCTACAGGGGCCGTCCAAGAGACCCAGTACTTC
NA	TRBV5-1	TRBJ2-1	CASSLAGNEQFF	TGCGCCAGCAGCTTGGCGGGGAATGAGCAGTTCTTC
TRBD2	TRBV4-3	TRBJ2-3	CASSQVHSGGQIASTDTQYF	TGCGCCAGCAGCCAAGTCCATAGCGGGGGGCAAATAGCTAGCACAGATACGCAGTATTTT
TRBD1	TRBV7-9	TRBJ2-5	CASSFGPTGQETQYF	TGTGCCAGCAGCTTCGGACCGACAGGGCAAGAGACCCAGTACTTC
NA	TRBV27	TRBJ1-6	CASSLIGRLGGNSPLHF	TGTGCCAGCAGTCTCATTGGGAGGCTCGGGGGTAATTCACCCCTCCACTTT
NA	TRBV10-2	TRBJ2-3	CASIFSGTDTQYF	TGCGCCAGCATATTTAGCGGAACAGATACGCAGTATTTT
TRBD2	TRBV19	TRBJ2-2	CASSIGRLAGGPGRNRELFF	TGTGCCAGTAGTATAGGCCGACTAGCGGGGGGGCCGGGTAGGAACAGGGAGCTGTTTTTT
NA	TRBV13	TRBJ2-5	CASSLGGSQETQYF	TGTGCCAGCAGCTTAGGTGGCAGTCAAGAGACCCAGTACTTC
TRBD1	TRBV19	TRBJ1-2	CASSTTDRRSEGYTF	TGTGCCAGTAGTACGACGGACAGGAGGTCGGAGGGCTACACCTTC
NA	TRBV7-9	TRBJ1-1	CASSTRTGRMNTEAFF	TGTGCCAGCAGCACGCGGACGGGGAGGATGAACACTGAAGCTTTCTTT
TRBD1	TRBV5-4	TRBJ2-7	CASSFGQVRDEQYF	TGTGCCAGCAGCTTCGGACAGGTTCGAGACGAGCAGTACTTC
NA	TRBV7-9	TRBJ2-3	CASSLASTGSTQYF	TGTGCCAGCAGCTTAGCTAGTACAGGGAGTACGCAGTATTTT
TRBD1	TRBV4-1	TRBJ1-6	CASSPDRGTTPLHF	TGCGCCAGCAGCCCGGACAGGGGAACGACACCCCTCCACTTT
NA	TRBV5-4	TRBJ1-2	CASSLNGRGLNYGYTF	TGTGCCAGCAGCTTGAACGGAAGGGGACTAAACTATGGCTACACCTTC
TRBD1	TRBV4-3	TRBJ1-2	CASSFQGADYGYTF	TGCGCCAGCAGTTTTCAGGGGGCTGACTATGGCTACACCTTC
NA	TRBV5-4	TRBJ1-1	CASSLWQGEAFF	TGTGCCAGCAGCTTGTGGCAGGGCGAAGCTTTCTTT
NA	TRBV9	TRBJ1-3	CASSVELHSRSGNTIYF	TGTGCCAGCAGCGTAGAGTTGCACAGCCGCTCTGGAAACACCATATATTTT
NA	TRBV28	TRBJ1-1	CASSLSLRDKVAFF	TGTGCCAGCAGTTTATCCCTACGGGACAAAGTGGCTTTCTTT
NA	TRBV24-1	TRBJ1-6	CATSDQGKGNSPLHF	TGTGCCACCAGTGACCAGGGAAAGGGTAATTCACCCCTCCACTTT
NA	TRBV6-5	TRBJ1-6	CASARLISSPLHF	TGTGCCAGCGCTCGGTTGATATCTTCACCCCTCCACTTT
NA	TRBV5-1	TRBJ2-1	CASSSRDSIYNEQFF	TGCGCCAGCAGCTCCCGGGACTCGATCTACAATGAGCAGTTCTTC
TRBD2	TRBV7-2	TRBJ2-7	CASSPLGREGYEQYF	TGTGCCAGCAGCCCCCTGGGGCGGGAGGGGTACGAGCAGTACTTC
NA	TRBV3-1/TRBV3-2	TRBJ2-3	CASSQQPWAGTDTQYF	TGTGCCAGCAGCCAACAACCATGGGCGGGTACAGATACGCAGTATTTT
NA	TRBV7-2	TRBJ1-1	CASSLAAGNTEAFF	TGTGCCAGCAGCTTAGCGGCTGGGAACACTGAAGCTTTCTTT
TRBD1	TRBV11-1	TRBJ1-6	CASSLGGTGNSPLHF	TGTGCCAGCAGCTTAGGAGGGACAGGGAACTCACCCCTCCACTTT
NA	TRBV25-1	TRBJ1-2	CASQLGGDYGYTF	TGTGCCAGTCAGTTGGGGGGGGACTATGGCTACACCTTC
TRBD2	TRBV7-3	TRBJ2-1	CASSLSSGMTNEQFF	TGTGCCAGCAGCTTGTCTAGCGGGATGACCAATGAGCAGTTCTTC
TRBD1	TRBV5-6	TRBJ1-1	CASREGASGTEAFF	TGTGCCAGCAGGGAGGGGGCATCCGGCACTGAAGCTTTCTTT
NA	TRBV19	TRBJ2-4	CASSMGAWNNIQYF	TGTGCCAGTAGTATGGGGGCATGGAATAACATTCAGTACTTC
NA	TRBV3-1/TRBV3-2	TRBJ1-4	CASSHNRAVNEKLFF	TGTGCCAGCAGCCATAACAGGGCAGTCAATGAAAAACTGTTTTTT
NA	TRBV24-1	TRBJ1-2	CATSEGGPNYGYTF	TGTGCCACCAGTGAAGGGGGACCTAACTATGGCTACACCTTC
NA	TRBV4-2	TRBJ2-3	CASSQGGDANTQYF	TGTGCCAGCAGCCAAGGGGGGGACGCAAATACGCAGTATTTT